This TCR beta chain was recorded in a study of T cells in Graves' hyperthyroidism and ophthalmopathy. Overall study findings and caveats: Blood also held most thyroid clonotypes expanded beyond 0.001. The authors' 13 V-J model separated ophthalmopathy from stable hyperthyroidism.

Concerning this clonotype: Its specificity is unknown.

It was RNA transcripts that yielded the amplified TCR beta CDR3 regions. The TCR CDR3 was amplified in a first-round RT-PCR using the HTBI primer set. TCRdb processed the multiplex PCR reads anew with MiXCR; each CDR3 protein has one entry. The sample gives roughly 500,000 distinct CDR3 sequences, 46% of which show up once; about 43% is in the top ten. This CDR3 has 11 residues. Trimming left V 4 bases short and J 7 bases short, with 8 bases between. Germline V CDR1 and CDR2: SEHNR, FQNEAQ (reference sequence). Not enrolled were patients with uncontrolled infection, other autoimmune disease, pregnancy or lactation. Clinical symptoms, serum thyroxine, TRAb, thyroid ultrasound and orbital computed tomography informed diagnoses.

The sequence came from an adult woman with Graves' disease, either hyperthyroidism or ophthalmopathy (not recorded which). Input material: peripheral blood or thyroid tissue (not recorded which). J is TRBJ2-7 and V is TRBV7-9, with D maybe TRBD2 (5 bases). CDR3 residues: CASSYGLEQYF. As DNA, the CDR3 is TGTGCCAGCAGCTACGGACTTGAGCAGTACTTC.